The source of this T cell receptor beta chain is a study of cytomegalovirus exposure and HLA in healthy donors. Whole-study findings and limits: Reports indicate that TCR beta sequences accurately predicted the HLA-A and HLA-B alleles of most subjects.

CDR1 is SQVTM, CDR2 ANQGSEA, per germline. V was trimmed by 6 bases and J by 3 bases, leaving 11 bases between them. This CDR3 is built from 12 residues. Worth noting for this clone: Its antigen remains unidentified.

The PCR made use of 60 Vbeta and 13 Jbeta primers. TCRdb's copy holds only in-frame clones and misses some; the assay was immunoSEQ multiplex PCR. In the table there are 200,000 to 250,000 clones, about 85% of which are singletons. The donors comprised healthy bone marrow donors. Sequencing used PBMCs. The source is a human donor in good health. This chain joins TRBV29-1 and TRBJ1-2, with D tentatively TRBD1 (6 bases). The CDR3, as DNA: TGCAGCGTGCAAAACAGGGACTATGGCTACACCTTC. It specifies CSVQNRDYGYTF.